This TCR beta chain was documented in a study of T-cell reconstitution after alpha-beta-depleted transplantation in children. The CDR3 has 17 residues. Germline values: CDR1 SGHRS, CDR2 YFSETQ. V lost 3 bases and J lost 1; bases outside the gene matches: 8. A library of TCRbeta sequences, prepared with unique molecular identifiers, was generated. TCRdb reprocessed the PCR reads with MiXCR, giving one entry per CDR3 protein. Here the sample spans about 230,000 distinct CDR3 sequences, around 8.9% being singletons. In its sample, this clonotype was seen many times. This chain uses TRBV5-1 with TRBJ2-3; TRBD2 matches 10 bases. The receptor was derived from a human donor who donated a stem cell graft to a child with SCID. Sample: PBMCs from the stem cell graft donor, taken from the stem cell graft. The CDR3 region is CASSSWTSGRGTDTQYF. The CDR3 DNA sequence: TGCGCCAGCAGCTCTTGGACTAGCGGAAGGGGCACAGATACGCAGTATTTT.